This T cell receptor (beta chain) appears in the sequencing data of a study of T cell changes during pregnancy in multiple sclerosis. The table came from immunoSEQ multiplex PCR; TCRdb's copy has only in-frame clones and leaves some out. This sample has about 68,000 clones, with around 90% found just once. J lost 0 bases, V lost 4 bases, and 4 bases had no gene match. Germline lookup yields CDR1 LGHNA and CDR2 YSLEER. CDR3 length: 16 residues. Specimen: peripheral blood, collected in the second trimester of pregnancy. The sequence derives from a female donor with multiple sclerosis, enrolled in a pregnancy study. This chain joins TRBV4-3 and TRBJ1-3, with TRBD1 matching over 9 bases. The CDR3 bases are TGCGCCAGCAGCCCGGGACAGGGAAACTCTGGAAACACCATATATTTT. As protein: CASSPGQGNSGNTIYF.